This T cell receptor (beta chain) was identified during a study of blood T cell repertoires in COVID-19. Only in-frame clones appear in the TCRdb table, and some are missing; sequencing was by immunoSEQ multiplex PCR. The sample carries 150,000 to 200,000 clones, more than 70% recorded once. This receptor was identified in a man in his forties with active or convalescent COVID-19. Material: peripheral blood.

The CDR3 region is CASSLVGLAGYTGELFF. The CDR3 nucleotides are TGTGCCAGCAGTTTAGTTGGGCTAGCGGGCTACACCGGGGAGCTGTTTTTT. The chain is built from TRBV28 and TRBJ2-2; 8 bases map to TRBD2. From germline, CDR1 is MDHEN and CDR2 SYDVKM. With V trimmed by 2 bases and J by 3 bases, 8 bases remained unmatched. This CDR3 has 17 residues. The complete variable domain, with remaining parts taken from reference TRBV28 and TRBJ2-2, reads DVKVTQSSRYLVKRTGEKVFLECVQDMDHENMFWYRQDPGLGLRLIYFSYDVKMKEKGDIPEGYSVSREKKERFSLILESASTNQTSMYLCASSLVGLAGYTGELFFGEGSRLTVL.